The clone carrying this TCR beta chain was picked up a small number of times. Antigen: not known. This record comes from a study of CD4 T cells in relation to SARS-CoV-2 and coronaviruses. V lost 4 bases, J lost 0 bases, and 8 bases lay in between. Germline V gives CDR1 KGHDR, CDR2 SFDVKD. This CDR3 is 15 amino acids long. TCRdb's table, derived via immunoSEQ multiplex PCR, lists solely in-frame clones and lacks some. This table has 35,000 to 45,000 clones, approximately 80% appearing once. This clonotype was obtained from an adult with COVID-19. The source material was memory CD4+ T cells from PBMCs, cultured in vitro. The genes are TRBV24-1 and TRBJ1-4; D is unresolved. CDR3 in DNA: TGTGCCACCAGTGAGTCGGGAGCAACTAATGAAAAACTGTTTTTT. Protein product: CATSESGATNEKLFF.